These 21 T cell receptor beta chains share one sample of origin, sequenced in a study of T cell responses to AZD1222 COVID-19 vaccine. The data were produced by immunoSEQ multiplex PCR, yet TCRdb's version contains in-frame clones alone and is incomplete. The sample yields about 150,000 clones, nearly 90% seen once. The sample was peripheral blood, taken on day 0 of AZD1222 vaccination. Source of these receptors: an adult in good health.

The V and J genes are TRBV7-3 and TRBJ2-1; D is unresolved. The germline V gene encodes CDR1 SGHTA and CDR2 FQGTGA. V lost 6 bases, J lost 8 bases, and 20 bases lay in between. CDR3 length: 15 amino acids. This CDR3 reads CASSFFPGSTHEQFF. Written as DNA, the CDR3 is TGTGCCAGCAGTTTCTTCCCGGGTAGCACACATGAGCAGTTCTTC.

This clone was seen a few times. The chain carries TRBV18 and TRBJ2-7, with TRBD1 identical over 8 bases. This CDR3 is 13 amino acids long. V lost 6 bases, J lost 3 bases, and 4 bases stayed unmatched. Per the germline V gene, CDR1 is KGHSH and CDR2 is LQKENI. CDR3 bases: TGTGCCAGCTCCCGACAGGGGAACTACGAGCAGTACTTC. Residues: CASSRQGNYEQYF.

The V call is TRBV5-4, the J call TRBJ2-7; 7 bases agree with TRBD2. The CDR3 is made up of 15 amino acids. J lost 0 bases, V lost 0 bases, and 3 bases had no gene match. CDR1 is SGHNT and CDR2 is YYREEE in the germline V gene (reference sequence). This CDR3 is CASSLAQRGSYEQYF. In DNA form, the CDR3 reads TGTGCCAGCAGCTTGGCCCAGCGGGGCTCCTACGAGCAGTACTTC. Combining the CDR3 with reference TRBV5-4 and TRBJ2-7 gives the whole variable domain ETGVTQSPTHLIKTRGQQVTLRCSSQSGHNTVSWYQQALGQGPQFIFQYYREEENGRGNFPPRFSGLQFPNYSSELNVNALELDDSALYLCASSLAQRGSYEQYFGPGTRLTVT.

The CDR3 coding sequence is TGTGCCTCAACCGGGACTAGCGGGGGCGGCGACAATGAGCAGTTCTTC. As protein: CASTGTSGGGDNEQFF. This chain links TRBV30 with TRBJ2-1, with 14 bases matching TRBD2. The V segment lost 7 bases and the J segment 5 bases; nucleotides outside the gene matches: 10. This CDR3 has 16 amino acids. Per germline, CDR1 GTSNPN and CDR2 SVGIG (reference sequence).

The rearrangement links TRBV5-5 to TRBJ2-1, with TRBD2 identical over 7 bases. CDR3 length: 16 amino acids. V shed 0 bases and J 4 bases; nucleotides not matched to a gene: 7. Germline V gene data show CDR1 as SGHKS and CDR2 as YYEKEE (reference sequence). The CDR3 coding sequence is TGTGCCAGCAGCTTGGCCCGGGGAGCGGGATACAATGAGCAGTTCTTC. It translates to CASSLARGAGYNEQFF.

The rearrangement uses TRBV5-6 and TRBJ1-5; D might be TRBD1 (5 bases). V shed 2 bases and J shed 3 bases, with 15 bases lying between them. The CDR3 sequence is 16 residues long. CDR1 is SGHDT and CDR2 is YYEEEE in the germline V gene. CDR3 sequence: CASSLRFGGTNQPQHF. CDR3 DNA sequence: TGTGCCAGCAGCTTACGGTTCGGGGGAACCAATCAGCCCCAGCATTTT.

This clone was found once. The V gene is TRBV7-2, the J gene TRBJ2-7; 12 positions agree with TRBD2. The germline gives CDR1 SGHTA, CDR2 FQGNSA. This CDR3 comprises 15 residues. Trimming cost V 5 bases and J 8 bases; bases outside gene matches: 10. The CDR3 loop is CASSPALAGGGKQYF. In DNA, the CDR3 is TGTGCCAGCAGCCCAGCACTAGCGGGAGGAGGGAAGCAGTACTTC.

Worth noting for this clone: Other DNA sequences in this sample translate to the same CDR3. Written as DNA, the CDR3 is TGTGCCAGCAGTCGACTAGCGGGGTCCAATGAGCAGTTCTTC. It codes for CASSRLAGSNEQFF. J is TRBJ2-1 and V is TRBV6-2 or TRBV6-3, with 11 bases matching TRBD2. CDR1 is MNHEY and CDR2 is SVGEGT in the germline V gene. V was clipped by 5 bases and J by 6 bases; unmatched bases: 3. This CDR3 is 14 amino acids long.

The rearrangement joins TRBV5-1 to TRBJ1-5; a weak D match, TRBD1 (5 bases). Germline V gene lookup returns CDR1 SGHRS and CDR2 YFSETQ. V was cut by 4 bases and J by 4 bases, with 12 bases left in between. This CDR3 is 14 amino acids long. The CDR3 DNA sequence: TGCGCCAGCAGCCCGCAGGGATCTAATCAGCCCCAGCATTTT. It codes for CASSPQGSNQPQHF.

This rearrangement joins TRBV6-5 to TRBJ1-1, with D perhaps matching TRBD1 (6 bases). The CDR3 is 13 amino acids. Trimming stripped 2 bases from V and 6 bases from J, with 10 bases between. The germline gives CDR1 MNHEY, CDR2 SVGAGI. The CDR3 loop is CASSYEGGAEAFF. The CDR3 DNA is TGTGCCAGCAGTTACGAGGGGGGAGCTGAAGCTTTCTTT.

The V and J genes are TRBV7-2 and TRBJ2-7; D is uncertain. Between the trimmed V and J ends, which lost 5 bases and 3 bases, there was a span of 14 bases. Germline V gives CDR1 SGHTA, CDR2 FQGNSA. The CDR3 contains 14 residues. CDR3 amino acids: CASSTRSSDYEQYF. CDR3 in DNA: TGTGCCAGCAGCACCCGGTCATCCGACTACGAGCAGTACTTC.

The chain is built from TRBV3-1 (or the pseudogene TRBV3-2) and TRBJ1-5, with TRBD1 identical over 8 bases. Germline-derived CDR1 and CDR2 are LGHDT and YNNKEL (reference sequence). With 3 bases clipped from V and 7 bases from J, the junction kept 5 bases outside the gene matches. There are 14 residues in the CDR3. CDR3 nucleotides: TGTGCCAGCAGCCACTCAGGGGGCGGACAGCCCCAGCATTTT. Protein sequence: CASSHSGGGQPQHF.

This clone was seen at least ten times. The CDR3 DNA is TGTGCCAGCGGAACCCTTCGGACAGCCTCCTACGAGCAGTACTTC. It encodes CASGTLRTASYEQYF. The chain couples TRBV28 to TRBJ2-7, with D tentatively TRBD1 (6 bases). V was trimmed by 8 bases and J by 0 bases, leaving 17 bases between them. This CDR3 is built from 15 residues. Germline values: CDR1 MDHEN, CDR2 SYDVKM.

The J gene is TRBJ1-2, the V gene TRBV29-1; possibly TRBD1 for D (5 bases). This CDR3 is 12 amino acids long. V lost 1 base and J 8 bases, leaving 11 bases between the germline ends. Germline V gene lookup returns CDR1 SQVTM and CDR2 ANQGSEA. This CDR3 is CSVEGGVPGYTF. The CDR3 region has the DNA TGCAGCGTTGAAGGGGGGGTCCCAGGCTACACCTTC.

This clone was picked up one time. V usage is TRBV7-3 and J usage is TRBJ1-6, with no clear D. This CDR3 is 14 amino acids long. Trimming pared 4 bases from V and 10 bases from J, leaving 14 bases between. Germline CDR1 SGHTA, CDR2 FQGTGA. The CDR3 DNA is TGTGCCAGCAGCTCTACCGGGTCGGCCTCACCCCTCCACTTT. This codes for CASSSTGSASPLHF.

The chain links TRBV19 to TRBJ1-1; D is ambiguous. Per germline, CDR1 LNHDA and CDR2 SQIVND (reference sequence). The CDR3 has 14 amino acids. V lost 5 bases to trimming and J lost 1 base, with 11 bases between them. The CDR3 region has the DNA TGTGCCAGTAGTCCGACGGCAGGGAACACTGAAGCTTTCTTT. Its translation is CASSPTAGNTEAFF.

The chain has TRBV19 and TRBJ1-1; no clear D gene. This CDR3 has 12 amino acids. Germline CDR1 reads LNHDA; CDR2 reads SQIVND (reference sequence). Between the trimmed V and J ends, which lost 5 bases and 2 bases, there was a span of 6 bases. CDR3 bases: TGTGCCAGTAGTCGGGCTAACACTGAAGCTTTCTTT. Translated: CASSRANTEAFF.

The CDR3 here is CATSEGWNEQFF. In DNA form, the CDR3 reads TGTGCCACCAGTGAGGGTTGGAATGAGCAGTTCTTC. This sequence joins TRBV24-1 and TRBJ2-1; D is unclear. Between the trimmed V and J ends, which lost 4 bases and 7 bases, there was a span of 7 bases. The CDR3 consists of 12 residues. The germline CDR1 and CDR2 sequences are KGHDR and SFDVKD.

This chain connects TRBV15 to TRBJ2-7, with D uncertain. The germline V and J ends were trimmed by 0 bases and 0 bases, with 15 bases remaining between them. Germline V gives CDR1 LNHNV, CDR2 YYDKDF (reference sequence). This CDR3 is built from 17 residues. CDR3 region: CATSRESLGLTSYEQYF. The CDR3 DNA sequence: TGTGCCACCAGCAGAGAAAGCCTAGGGCTAACCTCCTACGAGCAGTACTTC. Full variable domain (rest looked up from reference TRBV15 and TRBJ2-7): DAMVIQNPRYQVTQFGKPVTLSCSQTLNHNVMYWYQQKSSQAPKLLFHYYDKDFNNEADTPDNFQSRRPNTSFCFLDIRSPGLGDTAMYLCATSRESLGLTSYEQYFGPGTRLTVT.

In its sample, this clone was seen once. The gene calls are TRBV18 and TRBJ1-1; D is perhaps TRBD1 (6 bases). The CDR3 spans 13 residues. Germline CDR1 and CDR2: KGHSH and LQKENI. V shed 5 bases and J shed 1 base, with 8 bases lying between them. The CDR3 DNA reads TGTGCCAGCTCAAAGGACAGGAACACTGAAGCTTTCTTT. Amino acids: CASSKDRNTEAFF. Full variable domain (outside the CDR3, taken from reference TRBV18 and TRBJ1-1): NAGVMQNPRHLVRRRGQEARLRCSPMKGHSHVYWYRQLPEEGLKFMVYLQKENIIDESGMPKERFSAEFPKEGPSILRIQQVVRGDSAAYFCASSKDRNTEAFFGQGTRLTVV.

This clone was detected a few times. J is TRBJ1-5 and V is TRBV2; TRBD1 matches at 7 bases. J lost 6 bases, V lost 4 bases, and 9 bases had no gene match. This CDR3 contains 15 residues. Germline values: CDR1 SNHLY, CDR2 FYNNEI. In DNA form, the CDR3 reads TGTGCCAGCAGTGGGAGACAGGGAACCCTTCAGCCCCAGCATTTT. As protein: CASSGRQGTLQPQHF.